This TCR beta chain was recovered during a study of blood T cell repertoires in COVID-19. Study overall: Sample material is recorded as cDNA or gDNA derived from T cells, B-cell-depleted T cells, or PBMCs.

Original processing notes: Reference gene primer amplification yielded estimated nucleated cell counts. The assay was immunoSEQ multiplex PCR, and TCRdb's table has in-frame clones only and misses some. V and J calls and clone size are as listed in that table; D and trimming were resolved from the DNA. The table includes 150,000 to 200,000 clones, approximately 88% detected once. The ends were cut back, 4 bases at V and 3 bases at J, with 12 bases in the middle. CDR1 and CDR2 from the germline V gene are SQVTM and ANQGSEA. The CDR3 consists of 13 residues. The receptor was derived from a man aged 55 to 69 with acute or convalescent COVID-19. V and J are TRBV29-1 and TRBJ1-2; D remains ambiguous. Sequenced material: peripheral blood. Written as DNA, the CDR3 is TGCAGCGTTGCAGCAGCGGAGGACTATGGCTACACCTTC. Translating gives CSVAAAEDYGYTF.